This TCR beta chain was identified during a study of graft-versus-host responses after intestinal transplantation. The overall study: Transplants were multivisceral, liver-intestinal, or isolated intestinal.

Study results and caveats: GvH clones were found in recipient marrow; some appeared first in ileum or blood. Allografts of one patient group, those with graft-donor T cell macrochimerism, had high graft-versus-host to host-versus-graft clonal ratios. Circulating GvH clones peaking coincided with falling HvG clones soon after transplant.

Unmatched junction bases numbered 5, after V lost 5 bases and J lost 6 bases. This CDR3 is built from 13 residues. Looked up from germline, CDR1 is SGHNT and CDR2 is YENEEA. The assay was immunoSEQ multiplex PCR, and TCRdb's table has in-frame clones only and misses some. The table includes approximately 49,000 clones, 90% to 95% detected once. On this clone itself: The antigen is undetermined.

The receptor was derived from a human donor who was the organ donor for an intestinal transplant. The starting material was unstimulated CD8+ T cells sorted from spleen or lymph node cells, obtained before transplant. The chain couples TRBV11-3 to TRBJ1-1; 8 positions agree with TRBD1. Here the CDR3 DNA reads TGTGCCAGCAGCCCGACAGGGGAGGCTGAAGCTTTCTTT. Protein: CASSPTGEAEAFF.